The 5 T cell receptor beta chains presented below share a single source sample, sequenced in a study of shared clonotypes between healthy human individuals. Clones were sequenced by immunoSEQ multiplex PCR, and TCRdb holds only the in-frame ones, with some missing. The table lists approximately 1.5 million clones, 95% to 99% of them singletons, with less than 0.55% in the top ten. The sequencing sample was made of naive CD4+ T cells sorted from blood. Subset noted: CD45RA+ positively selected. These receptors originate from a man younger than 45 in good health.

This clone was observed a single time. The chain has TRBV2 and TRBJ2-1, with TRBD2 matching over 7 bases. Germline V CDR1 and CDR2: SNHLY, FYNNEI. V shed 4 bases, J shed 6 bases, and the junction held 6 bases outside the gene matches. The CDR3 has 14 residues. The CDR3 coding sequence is TGTGCCAGCAGTGGGGCGGGAGTGGGCAATGAGCAGTTCTTC. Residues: CASSGAGVGNEQFF.

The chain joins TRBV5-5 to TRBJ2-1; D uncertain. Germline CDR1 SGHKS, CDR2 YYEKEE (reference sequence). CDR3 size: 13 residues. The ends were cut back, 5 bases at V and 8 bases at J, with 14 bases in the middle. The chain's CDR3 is CASRYVGQYEQFF. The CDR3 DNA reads TGTGCCAGCAGATATGTGGGTCAGTATGAGCAGTTCTTC.

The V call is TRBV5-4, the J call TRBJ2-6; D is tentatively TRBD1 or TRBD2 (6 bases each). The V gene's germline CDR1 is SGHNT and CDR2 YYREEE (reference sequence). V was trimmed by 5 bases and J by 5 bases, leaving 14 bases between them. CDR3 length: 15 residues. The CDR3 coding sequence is TGTGCCAGCAGAGTCGGGGGCGCCTGGGCCAACGTCCTGACTTTC. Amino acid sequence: CASRVGGAWANVLTF.

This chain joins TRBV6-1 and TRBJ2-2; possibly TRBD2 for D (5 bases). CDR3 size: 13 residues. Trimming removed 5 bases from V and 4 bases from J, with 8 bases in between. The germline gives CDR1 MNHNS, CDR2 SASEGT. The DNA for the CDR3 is TGTGCCAGCAGTTTCGGACTCACCGGGGAGCTGTTTTTT. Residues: CASSFGLTGELFF.

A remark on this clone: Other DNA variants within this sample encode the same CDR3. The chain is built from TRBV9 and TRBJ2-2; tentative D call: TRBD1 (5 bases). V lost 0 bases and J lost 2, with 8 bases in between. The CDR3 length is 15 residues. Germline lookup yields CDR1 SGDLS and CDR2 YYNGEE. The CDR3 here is CASSVERGNTGELFF. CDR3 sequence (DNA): TGTGCCAGCAGCGTAGAAAGGGGAAACACCGGGGAGCTGTTTTTT.